This T cell receptor beta chain was sequenced for a study of response to subunit inactivated influenza vaccine. TCRdb redid the calling of the RT-PCR reads with MiXCR, one entry per CDR3 protein. Found here are about 530,000 distinct CDR3 sequences, approximately 10% of them singletons; the top ten hold about 10%. Germline values: CDR1 SQVTM, CDR2 ANQGSEA. V gave up 6 bases and J gave up 0 bases, with 13 bases separating them. The CDR3 has 14 residues. At least ten counts were recorded for this clonotype. The clonotype was recovered from a man aged 45-60 years who received an inactivated influenza vaccine. This chain links TRBV29-1 with TRBJ2-3; D may match TRBD1 or TRBD2 (5 bases each). This specimen consisted of PBMCs from blood, obtained on the day of vaccination. CDR3 residues: CSVAGTSSTDTQYF. CDR3 coding DNA: TGCAGCGTGGCCGGGACGTCTAGCACAGATACGCAGTATTTT.